The clone carrying this T cell receptor (beta chain) was seen many times. Its antigen is undetermined. Quantitative barcoded 5'-RACE was used to prepare TCR beta libraries. TCRdb processed the 5' RACE reads anew with MiXCR; each CDR3 protein has one entry. Of about 240,000 distinct CDR3 sequences listed, less than 10% are singletons. The germline V gene encodes CDR1 DFQATT and CDR2 SNEGSKA (reference sequence). The CDR3 sequence is 18 residues long. The V gene end was trimmed by 0 bases and the J gene end by 5 bases; junction bases not matched to a gene: 14. This entry comes from a study of CD8 T cells in ankylosing spondylitis. Study-wide points: There were earlier reports of some motif variants in reactive arthritis synovial fluid and blood. Clones linked to disease were reported to show significant enrichment in matched ankylosing spondylitis synovial fluid. Characteristic, it appeared, of ankylosing spondylitis blood was a TCR beta motif of 7 or 8 highly homologous variants.

Sequenced material: blood, either unsorted or a sorted T cell fraction (not recorded which). This chain connects TRBV20-1 to TRBJ2-2; 8 nucleotides line up with TRBD2. The receptor was isolated from a male donor with ankylosing spondylitis or in good health (not recorded which). This CDR3 is CSARDRASGLGNTGELFF. The CDR3 DNA reads as TGCAGTGCTAGAGATCGGGCTAGCGGGTTGGGGAATACCGGGGAGCTGTTTTTT.